This T cell receptor (beta chain) comes out of a study of regulatory T cells in long-lasting Graves disease. Indicated time point: persistent/refractory GD, antithyroid drugs over 5 years with positive TRAb. The TCR library used RNA extracted from PBMCs. Patients with Graves' disease were diagnosed by American Thyroid Association guidelines. Combining iRepertoire HTBI primers with Arm-PCR of CDR3 regions, the authors built TCR beta libraries. TCRdb analysed the multiplex PCR reads with MiXCR anew, one entry per CDR3 protein. The sample yields roughly 500,000 distinct CDR3 sequences, 20% to 25% seen once. The sequence was collected from a female donor with Graves disease. Sequencing was performed on peripheral blood mononuclear cells (PBMCs), taken when the disease was refractory, from a patient treated with antithyroid drugs.

The DNA for the CDR3 is TGTGCCAGCAGTGTAAGGGGCCGGGGCACTGAAGCTTTCTTT. It codes for CASSVRGRGTEAFF. This chain links TRBV6-1 with TRBJ1-1; possibly TRBD1 for D (5 bases). Germline values: CDR1 MNHNS, CDR2 SASEGT. The CDR3 is 14 residues long. Trimming stripped 4 bases from V and 4 bases from J, with 13 bases between.